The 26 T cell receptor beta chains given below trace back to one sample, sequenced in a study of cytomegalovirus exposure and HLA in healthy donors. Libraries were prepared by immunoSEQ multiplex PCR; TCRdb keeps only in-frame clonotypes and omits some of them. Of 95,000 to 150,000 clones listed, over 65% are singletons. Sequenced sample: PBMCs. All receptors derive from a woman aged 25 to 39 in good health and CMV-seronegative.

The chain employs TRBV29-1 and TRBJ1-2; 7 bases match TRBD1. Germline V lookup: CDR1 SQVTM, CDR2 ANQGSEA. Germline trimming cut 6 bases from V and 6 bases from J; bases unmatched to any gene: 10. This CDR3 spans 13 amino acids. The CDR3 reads CSVATDRSNGYTF. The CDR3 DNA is TGCAGCGTAGCGACGGACAGGAGTAATGGCTACACCTTC.

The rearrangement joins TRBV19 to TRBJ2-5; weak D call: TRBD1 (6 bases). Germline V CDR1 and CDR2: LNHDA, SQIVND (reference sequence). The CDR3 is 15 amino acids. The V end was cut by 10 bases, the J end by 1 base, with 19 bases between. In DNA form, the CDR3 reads TGTGCCACCCAACCCAGGGGTTCCGGCCAAGAGACCCAGTACTTC. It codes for CATQPRGSGQETQYF.

The CDR3: CASSLGPVTGSFF. CDR3 DNA sequence: TGTGCCAGCAGCTTAGGTCCCGTTACGGGTTCTTTCTTT. V usage is TRBV7-2 and J usage is TRBJ1-1; D gene unclear. V lost 1 base, J lost 12 bases, and 15 bases lay in between. The germline gives CDR1 SGHTA, CDR2 FQGNSA. CDR3 length equals 13 residues.

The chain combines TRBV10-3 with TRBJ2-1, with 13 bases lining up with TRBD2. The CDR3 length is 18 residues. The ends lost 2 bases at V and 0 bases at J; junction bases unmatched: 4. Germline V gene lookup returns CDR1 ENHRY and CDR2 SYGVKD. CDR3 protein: CAISEGLAGASSYNEQFF. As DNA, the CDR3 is TGTGCCATCAGTGAGGGACTAGCGGGGGCCAGCTCCTACAATGAGCAGTTCTTC.

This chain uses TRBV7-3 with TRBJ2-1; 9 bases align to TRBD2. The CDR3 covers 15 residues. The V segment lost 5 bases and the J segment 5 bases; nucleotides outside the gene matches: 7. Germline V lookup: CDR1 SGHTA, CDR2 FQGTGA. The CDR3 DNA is TGTGCCAGCAGCGTAAGGCTAGCGGGGCACAATGAGCAGTTCTTC. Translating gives CASSVRLAGHNEQFF.

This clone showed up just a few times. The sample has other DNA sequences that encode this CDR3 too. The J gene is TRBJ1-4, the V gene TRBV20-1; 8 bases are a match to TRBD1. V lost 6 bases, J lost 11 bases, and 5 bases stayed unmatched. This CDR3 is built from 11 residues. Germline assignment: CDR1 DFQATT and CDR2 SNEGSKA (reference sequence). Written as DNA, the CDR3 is TGCAGTGCAAAGACAGGGGTCAAACTGTTTTTT. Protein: CSAKTGVKLFF.

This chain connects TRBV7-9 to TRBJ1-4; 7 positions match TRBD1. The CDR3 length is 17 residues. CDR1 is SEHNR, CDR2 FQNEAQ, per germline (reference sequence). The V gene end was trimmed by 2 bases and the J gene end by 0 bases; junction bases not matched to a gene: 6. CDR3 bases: TGTGCCAGCAGCTTAAGAACAGGGGACCCAACTAATGAAAAACTGTTTTTT. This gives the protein CASSLRTGDPTNEKLFF.

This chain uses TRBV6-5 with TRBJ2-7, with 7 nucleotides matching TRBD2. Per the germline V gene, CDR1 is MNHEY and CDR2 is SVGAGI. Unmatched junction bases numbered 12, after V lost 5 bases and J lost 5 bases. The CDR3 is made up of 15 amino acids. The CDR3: CASSPWEGLGDEQYF. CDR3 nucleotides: TGTGCCAGCAGTCCCTGGGAGGGCCTCGGGGACGAGCAGTACTTC.

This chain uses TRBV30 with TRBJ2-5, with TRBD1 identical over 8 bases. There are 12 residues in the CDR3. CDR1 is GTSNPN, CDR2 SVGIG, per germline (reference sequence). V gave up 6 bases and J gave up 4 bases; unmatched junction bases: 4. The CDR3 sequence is CACDRGSETQYF. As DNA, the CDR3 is TGTGCCTGCGACAGGGGTTCAGAGACCCAGTACTTC.

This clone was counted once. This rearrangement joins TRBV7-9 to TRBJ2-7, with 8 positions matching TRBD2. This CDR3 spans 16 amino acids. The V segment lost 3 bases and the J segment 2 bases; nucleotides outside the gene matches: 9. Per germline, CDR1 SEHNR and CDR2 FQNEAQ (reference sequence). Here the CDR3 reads CASSFDQRGPAYEQYF. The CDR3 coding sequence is TGTGCCAGCAGCTTCGACCAGCGGGGGCCCGCCTACGAGCAGTACTTC.

CDR3 sequence (DNA): TGTGCCAGCAAGATCCCCGGGGCGCAGTATTTT. Translating it yields CASKIPGAQYF. The V and J genes are TRBV25-1 and TRBJ2-3; a weak D match, TRBD2 (5 bases). The CDR3 sequence is 11 residues long. The germline V gene encodes CDR1 MGHDK and CDR2 SYGVNS. The V end was cut by 7 bases, the J end by 10 bases, with 12 bases between.

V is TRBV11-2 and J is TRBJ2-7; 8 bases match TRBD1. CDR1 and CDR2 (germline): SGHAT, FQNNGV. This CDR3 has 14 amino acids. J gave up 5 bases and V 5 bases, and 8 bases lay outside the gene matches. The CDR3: CASSPRTGSNEQYF. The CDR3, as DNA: TGTGCCAGCAGCCCGCGGACAGGGAGCAACGAGCAGTACTTC.

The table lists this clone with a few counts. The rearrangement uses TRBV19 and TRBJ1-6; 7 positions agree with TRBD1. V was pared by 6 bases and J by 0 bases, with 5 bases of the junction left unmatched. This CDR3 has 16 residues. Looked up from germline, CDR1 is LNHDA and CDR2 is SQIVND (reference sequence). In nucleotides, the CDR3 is TGTGCCAGTAGCAAGGGACAGAGCTCCTATAATTCACCCCTCCACTTT. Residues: CASSKGQSSYNSPLHF.

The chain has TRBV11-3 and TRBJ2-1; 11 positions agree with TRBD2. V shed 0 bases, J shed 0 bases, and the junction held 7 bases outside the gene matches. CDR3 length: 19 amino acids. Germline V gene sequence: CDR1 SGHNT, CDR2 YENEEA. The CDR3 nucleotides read TGTGCCAGCAGCTTAGACGTAAGACTAGCGGGAAGCTCCTACAATGAGCAGTTCTTC. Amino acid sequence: CASSLDVRLAGSSYNEQFF.

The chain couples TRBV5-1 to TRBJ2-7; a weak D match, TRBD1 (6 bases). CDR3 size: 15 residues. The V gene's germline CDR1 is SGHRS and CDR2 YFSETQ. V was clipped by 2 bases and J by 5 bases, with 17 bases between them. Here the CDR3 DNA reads TGCGCCAGCAGCTTTGGCCAGGGGCGTCTTGACGAGCAGTACTTC. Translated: CASSFGQGRLDEQYF.

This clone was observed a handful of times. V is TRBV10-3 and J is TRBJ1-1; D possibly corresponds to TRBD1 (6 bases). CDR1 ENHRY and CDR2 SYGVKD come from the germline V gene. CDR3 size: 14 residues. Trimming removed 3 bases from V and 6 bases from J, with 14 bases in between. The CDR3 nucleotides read TGTGCCATCAGTGATCAACAGGGAGAATCTGAAGCTTTCTTT. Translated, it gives CAISDQQGESEAFF.

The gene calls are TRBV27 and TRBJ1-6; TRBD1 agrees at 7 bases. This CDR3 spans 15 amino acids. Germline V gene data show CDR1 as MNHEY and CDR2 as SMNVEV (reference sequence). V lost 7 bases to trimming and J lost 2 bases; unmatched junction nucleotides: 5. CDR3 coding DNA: TGTGCCAGCACCGACAGGGACCCCTATAATTCACCCCTCCACTTT. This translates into CASTDRDPYNSPLHF.

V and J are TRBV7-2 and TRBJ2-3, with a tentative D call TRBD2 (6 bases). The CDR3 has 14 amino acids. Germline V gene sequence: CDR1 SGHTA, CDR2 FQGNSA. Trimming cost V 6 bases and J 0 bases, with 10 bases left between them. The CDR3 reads CASRVAGSTDTQYF. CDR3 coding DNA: TGTGCCAGCAGGGTCGCGGGGAGCACAGATACGCAGTATTTT.

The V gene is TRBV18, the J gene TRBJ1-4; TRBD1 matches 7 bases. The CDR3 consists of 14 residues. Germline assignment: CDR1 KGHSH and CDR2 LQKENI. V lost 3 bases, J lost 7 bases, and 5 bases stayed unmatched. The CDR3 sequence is CASSPRTGFEKLFF. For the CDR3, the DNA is TGTGCCAGCTCACCTCGGACAGGTTTTGAAAAACTGTTTTTT.

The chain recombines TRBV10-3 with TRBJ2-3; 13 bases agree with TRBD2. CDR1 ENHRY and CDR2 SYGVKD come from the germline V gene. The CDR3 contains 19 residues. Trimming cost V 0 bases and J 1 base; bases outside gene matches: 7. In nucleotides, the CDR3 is TGTGCCATCAGTGAGTCGGTACTAGCGGGGGGGCATGGCACAGATACGCAGTATTTT. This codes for CAISESVLAGGHGTDTQYF.

This chain's CDR3 is CAWRAGGFTDTQYF. The CDR3 DNA reads as TGTGCCTGGAGGGCGGGCGGATTCACAGATACGCAGTATTTT. The rearrangement joins TRBV30 to TRBJ2-3; D is possibly TRBD2 (5 bases). V lost 3 bases to trimming and J lost 2 bases, with 12 bases between them. Germline CDR1 GTSNPN, CDR2 SVGIG (reference sequence). CDR3 length equals 14 residues.

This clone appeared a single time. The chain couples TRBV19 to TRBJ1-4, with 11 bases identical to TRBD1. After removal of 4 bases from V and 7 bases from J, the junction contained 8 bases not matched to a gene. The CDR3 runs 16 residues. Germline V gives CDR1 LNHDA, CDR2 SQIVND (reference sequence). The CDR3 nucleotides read TGTGCCAGTAGTACAGCCGGGACAGGGGGTGTTGAAAAACTGTTTTTT. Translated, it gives CASSTAGTGGVEKLFF.

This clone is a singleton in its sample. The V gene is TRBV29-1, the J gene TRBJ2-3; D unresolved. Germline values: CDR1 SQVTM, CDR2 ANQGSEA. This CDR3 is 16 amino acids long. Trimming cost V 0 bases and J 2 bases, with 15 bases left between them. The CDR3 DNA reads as TGCAGCGTTGAAGATCGAATGAGAAGTGCCACAGATACGCAGTATTTT. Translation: CSVEDRMRSATDTQYF.

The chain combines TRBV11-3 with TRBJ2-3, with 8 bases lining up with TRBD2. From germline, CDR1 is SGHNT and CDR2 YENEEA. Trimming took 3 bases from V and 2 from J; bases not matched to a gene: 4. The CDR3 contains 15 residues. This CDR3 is CASSFGLALTDTQYF. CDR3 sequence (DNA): TGTGCCAGCAGCTTTGGACTAGCACTCACAGATACGCAGTATTTT.

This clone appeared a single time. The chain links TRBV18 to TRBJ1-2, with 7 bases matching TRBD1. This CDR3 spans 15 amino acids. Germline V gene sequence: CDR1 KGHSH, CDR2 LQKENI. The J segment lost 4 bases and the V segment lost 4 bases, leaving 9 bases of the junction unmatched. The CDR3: CASSRQGLSPYGYTF. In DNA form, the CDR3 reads TGTGCCAGCTCACGACAGGGTTTATCTCCCTATGGCTACACCTTC.

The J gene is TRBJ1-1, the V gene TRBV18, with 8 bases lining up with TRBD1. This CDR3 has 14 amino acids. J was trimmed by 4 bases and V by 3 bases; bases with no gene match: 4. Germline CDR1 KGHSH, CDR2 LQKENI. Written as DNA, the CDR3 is TGTGCCAGCTCACCGGACAGGGAGGGCACTGAAGCTTTCTTT. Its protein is CASSPDREGTEAFF.